These 9 T cell receptor beta chains came from one sample sequenced in a study of T-cell reconstitution after alpha-beta-depleted transplantation in children. Using unique molecular identifiers, the investigators prepared the TCRbeta library. TCRdb analysed the PCR reads with MiXCR anew, one entry per CDR3 protein. In the table there are 130,000 or so distinct CDR3 sequences, about 9.5% of which are singletons. Sequenced material: PBMCs, mostly from graft donor cells, taken 180 days after TCRalphabeta/CD19-depleted stem cell transplant. These receptors all come from a girl in the first two years of life who had a stem cell transplant for combined immunodeficiency, so the T cells may come from the graft donor.

This clonotype was counted between two and nine times. The chain links TRBV12-3 or TRBV12-4 to TRBJ2-5; no firm D call. This CDR3 has 15 residues. V was trimmed by 1 base and J by 2 bases, leaving 11 bases between them. CDR3 sequence (DNA): TGTGCCAGCAGTTTAGACTTCGGCGGTCAAGAGACCCAGTACTTC. It is translated as CASSLDFGGQETQYF.

The chain has TRBV24-1 and TRBJ1-1; D call uncertain. Looked up from germline, CDR1 is KGHDR and CDR2 is SFDVKD. Trimming left V 3 bases short and J 5 bases short, with 9 bases between. The CDR3 loop spans 13 amino acids. This CDR3 reads CATSDVTGTEAFF. For the CDR3, the DNA is TGTGCCACCAGTGATGTGACGGGGACTGAAGCTTTCTTT.

This clonotype was counted only a few times. The rearrangement links TRBV24-1 to TRBJ1-5; no reliable D call. The CDR3 consists of 12 residues. Germline CDR1 reads KGHDR; CDR2 reads SFDVKD. V gave up 6 bases and J gave up 0 bases, with 2 bases separating them. The CDR3 nucleotides are TGTGCCACCAGTCCTAGCAATCAGCCCCAGCATTTT. Protein sequence: CATSPSNQPQHF.

This clonotype came up a few times. The chain recombines TRBV29-1 with TRBJ2-5; 12 nucleotides line up with TRBD2. Germline trimming cut 6 bases from V and 4 bases from J; bases unmatched to any gene: 12. The length of the CDR3 is 16 residues. Germline V gene sequence: CDR1 SQVTM, CDR2 ANQGSEA. The CDR3 coding sequence is TGCAGCGTCCAAGTACAGCGACTAGCGGGAGCAGAGACCCAGTACTTC. This translates into CSVQVQRLAGAETQYF.

The chain recombines TRBV7-8 with TRBJ2-7; D is ambiguous. The germline gives CDR1 SGHVS, CDR2 FQNEAQ. CDR3 size: 13 residues. Trimming removed 1 base at V and 3 bases at J, with 7 bases between. This CDR3 reads CASSLEVGYEQYF. CDR3 bases: TGTGCCAGCAGCTTAGAAGTGGGCTACGAGCAGTACTTC.

This clonotype was counted at least ten times. The chain is built from TRBV5-1 and TRBJ2-1; 8 nucleotides match TRBD1. Germline assignment: CDR1 SGHRS and CDR2 YFSETQ. The CDR3 has 14 amino acids. After removal of 4 bases from V and 6 bases from J, the junction contained 6 bases not matched to a gene. CDR3 sequence reads: CASSPGQGSNEQFF. Here the CDR3 DNA reads TGCGCCAGCAGCCCCGGACAGGGATCCAATGAGCAGTTCTTC. Together with reference TRBV5-1 and TRBJ2-1, the CDR3 gives the full variable domain: KAGVTQTPRYLIKTRGQQVTLSCSPISGHRSVSWYQQTPGQGLQFLFEYFSETQRNKGNFPGRFSGRQFSNSRSEMNVSTLELGDSALYLCASSPGQGSNEQFFGPGTRLTVL.

The rearrangement links TRBV5-6 to TRBJ2-3; D perhaps matches TRBD2 (5 bases). Germline values: CDR1 SGHDT, CDR2 YYEEEE. The V end was cut by 0 bases, the J end by 0 bases, with 8 bases between. The CDR3 contains 15 residues. CDR3 sequence: CASSLVATSTDTQYF. As DNA, the CDR3 is TGTGCCAGCAGCTTGGTAGCGACTAGCACAGATACGCAGTATTTT.

The gene calls are TRBV15 and TRBJ2-3; D unresolved. Deletions cut 0 bases from V and 7 bases from J, with 8 bases between. CDR3 length equals 13 residues. From germline, CDR1 is LNHNV and CDR2 YYDKDF (reference sequence). The CDR3 sequence is CATSRDLAHTQYF. The CDR3 region has the DNA TGTGCCACCAGCAGAGATCTCGCACATACGCAGTATTTT.

The gene calls are TRBV5-6 and TRBJ2-1; D not certain. Germline assignment: CDR1 SGHDT and CDR2 YYEEEE. The CDR3 has 16 residues. With 0 bases removed from V and 7 bases from J, the gap between germline ends came to 17 bases. The CDR3 DNA reads as TGTGCCAGCAGCTTGGAACAGCCTTTCGCCCTTAATGAGCAGTTCTTC. This translates into CASSLEQPFALNEQFF.